This paragraph covers one T cell receptor (beta chain) sequence. The antigen remains unidentified. As it was prepared, the TCRbeta library received unique molecular identifiers. TCRdb re-analysed the PCR reads in MiXCR, keeping a single row per CDR3 protein. Of some 290,000 distinct CDR3 sequences listed, roughly 25% are singletons. The CDR3 is made up of 16 amino acids. J gave up 2 bases and V 1 base, and 9 bases lay outside the gene matches. The V gene's germline CDR1 is DFQATT and CDR2 SNEGSKA (reference sequence). The sample is drawn from a study of T-cell reconstitution after alpha-beta-depleted transplantation in children. Study-level findings and limits: Diversity of TCRbeta at day 60 was high in some patients, arising from surviving recipient T cells and thymic progenitors.

The specimen comprised PBMCs, mostly from graft donor cells, sampled 180 days after TCRalphabeta/CD19-depleted stem cell transplant. This chain links TRBV20-1 with TRBJ2-5, with 8 bases matching TRBD2. This receptor was taken from a male patient younger than 18 who had a stem cell transplant for acute lymphoblastic leukemia, so the T cells may come from the graft donor. CDR3 loop: CSARGVLADSQETQYF. CDR3 DNA: TGCAGTGCTAGAGGAGTACTAGCGGATTCTCAAGAGACCCAGTACTTC.